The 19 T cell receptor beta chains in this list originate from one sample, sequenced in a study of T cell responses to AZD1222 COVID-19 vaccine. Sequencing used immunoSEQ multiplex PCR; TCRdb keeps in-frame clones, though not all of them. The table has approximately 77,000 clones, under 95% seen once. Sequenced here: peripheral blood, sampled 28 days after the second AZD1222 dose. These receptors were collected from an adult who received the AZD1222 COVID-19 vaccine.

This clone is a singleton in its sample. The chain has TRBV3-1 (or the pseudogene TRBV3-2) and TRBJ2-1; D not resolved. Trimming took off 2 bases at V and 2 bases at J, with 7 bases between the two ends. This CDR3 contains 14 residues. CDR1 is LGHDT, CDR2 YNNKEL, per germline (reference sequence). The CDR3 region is CASSQRGPYNEQFF. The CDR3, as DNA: TGTGCCAGCAGCCAAAGAGGACCCTACAATGAGCAGTTCTTC.

The CDR3: CASSLGTGVGNTIYF. Here the CDR3 DNA reads TGTGCCAGCAGCCTCGGGACAGGGGTCGGAAACACCATATATTTT. V usage is TRBV3-1 (or the pseudogene TRBV3-2) and J usage is TRBJ1-3, with 10 bases that match TRBD1. After removal of 4 bases from V and 4 bases from J, the junction contained 4 bases not matched to a gene. Germline-derived CDR1 and CDR2 are LGHDT and YNNKEL (reference sequence). The CDR3 length is 15 residues.

The DNA of the CDR3 is TGTGCCAGCCAGCAGGGGACCAAAAACATTCAGTACTTC. Protein: CASQQGTKNIQYF. The chain carries TRBV19 and TRBJ2-4; D perhaps matches TRBD1 (6 bases). V was cut by 9 bases and J by 2 bases, with 11 bases left in between. CDR1 LNHDA and CDR2 SQIVND come from the germline V gene (reference sequence). This CDR3 region has 13 residues.

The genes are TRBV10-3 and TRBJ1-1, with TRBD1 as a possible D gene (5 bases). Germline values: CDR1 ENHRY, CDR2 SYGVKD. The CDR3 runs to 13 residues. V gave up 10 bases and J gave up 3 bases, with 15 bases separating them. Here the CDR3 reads CATAGDGDTEAFF. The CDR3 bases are TGTGCCACCGCCGGGGACGGGGACACTGAAGCTTTCTTT.

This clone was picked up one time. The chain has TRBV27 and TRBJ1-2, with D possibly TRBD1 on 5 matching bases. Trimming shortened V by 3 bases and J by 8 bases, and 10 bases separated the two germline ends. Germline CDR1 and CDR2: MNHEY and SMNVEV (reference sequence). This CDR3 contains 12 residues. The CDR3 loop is CASSFSGGGYTF. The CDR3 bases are TGTGCCAGCAGTTTCTCCGGGGGGGGCTACACCTTC.

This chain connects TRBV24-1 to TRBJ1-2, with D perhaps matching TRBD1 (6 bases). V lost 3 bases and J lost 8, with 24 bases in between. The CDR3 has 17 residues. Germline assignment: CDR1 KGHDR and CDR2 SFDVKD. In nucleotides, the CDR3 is TGTGCCACCAGTGATGACAGTCCCAAGGGGGATCTAGGGGGCTACACCTTC. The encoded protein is CATSDDSPKGDLGGYTF.

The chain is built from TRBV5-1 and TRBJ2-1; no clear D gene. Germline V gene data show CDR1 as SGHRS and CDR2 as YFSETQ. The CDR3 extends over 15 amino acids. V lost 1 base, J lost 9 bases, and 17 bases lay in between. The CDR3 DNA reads TGCGCCAGCAGCTTGTTGTCCTCCCCGGACGGTGAGCAGTTCTTC. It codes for CASSLLSSPDGEQFF. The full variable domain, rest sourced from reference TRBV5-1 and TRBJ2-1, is KAGVTQTPRYLIKTRGQQVTLSCSPISGHRSVSWYQQTPGQGLQFLFEYFSETQRNKGNFPGRFSGRQFSNSRSEMNVSTLELGDSALYLCASSLLSSPDGEQFFGPGTRLTVL.

CDR3 amino acids: CSVGGQDTQYF. For the CDR3, the DNA is TGCAGCGTTGGAGGGCAAGATACGCAGTATTTT. The rearrangement joins TRBV29-1 to TRBJ2-3; possibly TRBD2 for D (5 bases). This CDR3 spans 11 amino acids. V dropped 4 bases and J dropped 5 bases, with 7 bases sitting between them. CDR1 is SQVTM and CDR2 is ANQGSEA in the germline V gene.

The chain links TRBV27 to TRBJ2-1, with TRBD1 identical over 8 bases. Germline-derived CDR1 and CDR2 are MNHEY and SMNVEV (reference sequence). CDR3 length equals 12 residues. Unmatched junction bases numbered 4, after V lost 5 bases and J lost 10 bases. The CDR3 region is CASSMTGEEQFF. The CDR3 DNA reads TGTGCCAGCAGTATGACAGGGGAGGAGCAGTTCTTC.

The CDR3 region is CSASRQITDTQYF. CDR3 DNA: TGCAGTGCTAGTAGACAGATCACAGATACGCAGTATTTT. This chain links TRBV20-1 with TRBJ2-3, with a weak D call TRBD1 (5 bases). The V end lost 3 bases, the J end lost 2 bases, and 9 bases lay between the germline ends. The CDR3 loop spans 13 amino acids. Per the germline V gene, CDR1 is DFQATT and CDR2 is SNEGSKA (reference sequence).

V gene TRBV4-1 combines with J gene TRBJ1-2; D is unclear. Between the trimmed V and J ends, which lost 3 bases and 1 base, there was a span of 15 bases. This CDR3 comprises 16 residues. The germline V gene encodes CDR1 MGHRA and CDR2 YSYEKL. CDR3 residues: CASSQATRQVNYGYTF. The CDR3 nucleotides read TGCGCCAGCAGCCAGGCTACACGCCAGGTTAACTATGGCTACACCTTC.

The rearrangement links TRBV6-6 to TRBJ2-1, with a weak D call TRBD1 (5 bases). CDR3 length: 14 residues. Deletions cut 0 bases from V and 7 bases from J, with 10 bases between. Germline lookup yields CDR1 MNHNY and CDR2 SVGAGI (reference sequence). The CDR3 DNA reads TGTGCCAGCAGTTACTCGACTCAGGGAAATGAGCAGTTCTTC. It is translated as CASSYSTQGNEQFF.

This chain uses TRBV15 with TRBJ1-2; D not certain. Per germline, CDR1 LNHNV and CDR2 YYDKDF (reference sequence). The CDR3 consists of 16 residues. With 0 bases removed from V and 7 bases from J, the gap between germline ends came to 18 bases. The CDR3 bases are TGTGCCACCAGCAGAGATCGCGGCGGATCGAACGGTGGCTACACCTTC. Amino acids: CATSRDRGGSNGGYTF.

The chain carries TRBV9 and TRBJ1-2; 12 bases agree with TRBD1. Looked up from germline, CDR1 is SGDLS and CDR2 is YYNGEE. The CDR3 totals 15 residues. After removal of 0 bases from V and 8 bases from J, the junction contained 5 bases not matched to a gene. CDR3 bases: TGTGCCAGCAGCGTAGATTGGGACAGGGGGCGAGGCTACACCTTC. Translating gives CASSVDWDRGRGYTF. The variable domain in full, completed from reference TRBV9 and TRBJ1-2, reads DSGVTQTPKHLITATGQRVTLRCSPRSGDLSVYWYQQSLDQGLQFLIQYYNGEERAKGNILERFSAQQFPDLHSELNLSSLELGDSALYFCASSVDWDRGRGYTFGSGTRLTVV.

CDR3 bases: TGTGCCAGCAGCTTAGCGATGACAGGGGGGCACTATGGCTACACCTTC. Encoded protein: CASSLAMTGGHYGYTF. V is TRBV7-9 and J is TRBJ1-2; 9 bases line up with TRBD1. Germline CDR1 reads SEHNR; CDR2 reads FQNEAQ (reference sequence). Trimming cost V 0 bases and J 3 bases; bases outside gene matches: 5. The CDR3 extends over 16 amino acids.

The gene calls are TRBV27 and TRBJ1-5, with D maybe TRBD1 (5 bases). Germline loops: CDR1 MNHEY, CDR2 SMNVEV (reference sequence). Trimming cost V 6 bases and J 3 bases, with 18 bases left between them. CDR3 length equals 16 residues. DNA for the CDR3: TGTGCCAGCAGGACTATAAAATGGGGGAACAATCAGCCCCAGCATTTT. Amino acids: CASRTIKWGNNQPQHF.

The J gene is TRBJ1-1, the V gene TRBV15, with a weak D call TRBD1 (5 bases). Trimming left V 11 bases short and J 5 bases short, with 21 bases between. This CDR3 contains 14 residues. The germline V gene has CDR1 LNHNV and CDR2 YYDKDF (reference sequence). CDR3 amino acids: CAAGPGLLRTEAFF. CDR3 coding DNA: TGTGCCGCGGGGCCAGGTTTGTTAAGAACTGAAGCTTTCTTT.

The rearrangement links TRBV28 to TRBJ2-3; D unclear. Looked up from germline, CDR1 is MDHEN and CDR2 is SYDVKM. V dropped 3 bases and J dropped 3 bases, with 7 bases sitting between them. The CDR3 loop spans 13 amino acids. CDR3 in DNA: TGTGCCAGCAGTTTTCAAGCGACAGATACGCAGTATTTT. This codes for CASSFQATDTQYF.

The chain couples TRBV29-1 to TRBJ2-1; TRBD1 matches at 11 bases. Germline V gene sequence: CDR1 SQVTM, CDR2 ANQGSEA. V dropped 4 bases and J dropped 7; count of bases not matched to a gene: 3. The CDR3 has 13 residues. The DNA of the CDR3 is TGCAGCGTTGCGGGGACAGGGGGAAATGAGCAGTTCTTC. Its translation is CSVAGTGGNEQFF.